This TCR beta chain was captured by sequencing in a study of CXCR3-negative and CXCR3-positive naive CD8 T cells. cDNA libraries for TRB were generated by 5' RACE incorporating UMI labels. TCRdb reworked the 5' RACE reads into one entry per CDR3 protein, no DNA. Recorded for this sample: some 28,000 distinct CDR3 sequences. This TCR derives from a human donor in good health. Some clones in this sample may be carry-over from other donors' samples. The sequencing input was memory CD8+ T cells from blood.

The CDR3: CSAAGRSSGNTIYF. The chain combines TRBV29-1 with TRBJ1-3. CDR3 size: 14 residues. Germline lookup yields CDR1 SQVTM and CDR2 ANQGSEA.